The 24 T cell receptor beta chains given below trace back to one sample, sequenced in a study of siplizumab effects on memory and regulatory T cells. Assay: immunoSEQ multiplex PCR; the TCRdb copy retains only in-frame clones and omits some. Of more than 95,000 clones listed, about 93% are singletons. The sequencing sample was made of Tregs sorted from blood. These receptors all come from a human donor in good health.

The chain couples TRBV5-1 to TRBJ1-6, with D hard to call. Germline V gene data show CDR1 as SGHRS and CDR2 as YFSETQ. The CDR3 contains 15 residues. Deletions cut 0 bases from V and 0 bases from J, with 4 bases between. The CDR3 region is CASSLGSSYNSPLHF. CDR3 nucleotide sequence: TGCGCCAGCAGCTTGGGGAGCTCCTATAATTCACCCCTCCACTTT.

The V gene is TRBV7-9, the J gene TRBJ1-1; 7 bases align to TRBD1. J was trimmed by 4 bases and V by 5 bases; bases with no gene match: 7. Looked up from germline, CDR1 is SEHNR and CDR2 is FQNEAQ (reference sequence). There are 14 residues in the CDR3. The CDR3 DNA sequence: TGTGCCAGCAGCCCGCGGGACAGCTTCACTGAAGCTTTCTTT. Its translation is CASSPRDSFTEAFF.

The gene calls are TRBV18 and TRBJ2-1, with D possibly being TRBD2 (6 bases). Between the trimmed V and J ends, which lost 6 bases and 6 bases, there was a span of 15 bases. Germline CDR1 and CDR2: KGHSH and LQKENI. The CDR3 contains 14 residues. This CDR3 is CASSSVGGSNEQFF. The CDR3 DNA reads TGTGCCAGCTCCTCGGTTGGGGGGAGCAATGAGCAGTTCTTC.

The chain recombines TRBV5-4 with TRBJ2-2, with D perhaps matching TRBD1 (5 bases). The V and J ends lost 4 bases and 0 bases respectively, with 10 bases between them. This CDR3 has 15 residues. The germline gives CDR1 SGHNT, CDR2 YYREEE (reference sequence). As DNA, the CDR3 is TGTGCCAGCAGCCGCGACAGCTCGAACACCGGGGAGCTGTTTTTT. This gives the protein CASSRDSSNTGELFF. The complete variable domain, with remaining parts taken from reference TRBV5-4 and TRBJ2-2, reads ETGVTQSPTHLIKTRGQQVTLRCSSQSGHNTVSWYQQALGQGPQFIFQYYREEENGRGNFPPRFSGLQFPNYSSELNVNALELDDSALYLCASSRDSSNTGELFFGEGSRLTVL.

The V call is TRBV6-4, the J call TRBJ2-1; 13 bases are a match to TRBD2. Germline CDR1 is MRHNA and CDR2 is SNTAGT. Unmatched junction bases numbered 6, after V lost 6 bases and J lost 13 bases. The CDR3 covers 13 residues. In nucleotides, the CDR3 is TGTGCCAGCAGGGGTACTAGCGGGAGGGAACAGTTCTTC. Translation gives CASRGTSGREQFF.

The chain uses TRBV7-6 and TRBJ2-7; possibly TRBD1 for D (6 bases). Between the trimmed V and J ends, which lost 4 bases and 5 bases, there was a span of 9 bases. The CDR3 spans 12 residues. Germline loops: CDR1 SGHVS, CDR2 FNYEAQ. DNA of the CDR3: TGTGCCAGCAGCTGGGACACCAACGAGCAGTACTTC. Translation gives CASSWDTNEQYF.

This chain links TRBV5-8 with TRBJ2-5; D ambiguous. The CDR3 consists of 14 residues. CDR1 is SGHTS, CDR2 YDEGEE, per germline. Trimming removed 4 bases from V and 4 bases from J, with 14 bases in between. The CDR3 nucleotides read TGTGCCAGCAGCCGGATTTCCTTGGGAGAGACCCAGTACTTC. Amino acid sequence: CASSRISLGETQYF.

The rearrangement links TRBV6-5 to TRBJ2-7; D unclear. This CDR3 contains 12 residues. Per germline, CDR1 MNHEY and CDR2 SVGAGI. Trimming removed 5 bases from V and 7 bases from J, with 12 bases in between. CDR3 in DNA: TGTGCCAGCAGTCCCCCCGGTAGAGAGCAGTACTTC. Its translation: CASSPPGREQYF.

The chain has TRBV18 and TRBJ1-1; D perhaps matches TRBD1 (5 bases). Germline V gives CDR1 KGHSH, CDR2 LQKENI. There are 12 residues in the CDR3. Trimming shortened V by 4 bases and J by 7 bases, and 10 bases separated the two germline ends. This chain's CDR3 is CASSLQGYEAFF. The CDR3 bases are TGTGCCAGCTCACTCCAGGGATATGAAGCTTTCTTT.

CDR3 bases: TGTGCCAGTAGTATACCGGCCGTCAGCGAGCAGTTCTTC. It encodes CASSIPAVSEQFF. The gene calls are TRBV19 and TRBJ2-1; D is ambiguous. Germline V lookup: CDR1 LNHDA, CDR2 SQIVND (reference sequence). The V gene lost 2 bases and the J gene lost 10 bases, with 12 bases spanning the gap. This CDR3 has 13 residues.

The chain combines TRBV6-5 with TRBJ1-1; no definite D call. The germline CDR1 and CDR2 sequences are MNHEY and SVGAGI. This CDR3 contains 12 residues. V lost 0 bases and J lost 4, with 3 bases in between. The CDR3, as DNA: TGTGCCAGCAGTTACTCGTTCACTGAAGCTTTCTTT. Translation: CASSYSFTEAFF.

The V and J genes are TRBV5-1 and TRBJ2-1; 10 nucleotides line up with TRBD1. The ends lost 4 bases at V and 1 base at J; junction bases unmatched: 2. From germline, CDR1 is SGHRS and CDR2 YFSETQ. The CDR3 has 15 residues. The CDR3 loop is CASSPGQGSYNEQFF. CDR3 DNA: TGCGCCAGCAGCCCGGGACAGGGGTCCTACAATGAGCAGTTCTTC.

V is TRBV6-6 and J is TRBJ2-5, with 10 bases identical to TRBD1. CDR1 and CDR2 from the germline V gene are MNHNY and SVGAGI (reference sequence). V dropped 4 bases and J dropped 4; count of bases not matched to a gene: 6. The length of the CDR3 is 15 residues. The CDR3, as DNA: TGTGCCAGCAGTTTAACGAGGACAGGGGGAGAGACCCAGTACTTC. Protein: CASSLTRTGGETQYF.

The V and J genes are TRBV19 and TRBJ1-2; the match to TRBD1 covers 8 bases. Germline V CDR1 and CDR2: LNHDA, SQIVND (reference sequence). The CDR3 is 13 residues long. With 6 bases clipped from V and 5 bases from J, the junction kept 5 bases outside the gene matches. CDR3 residues: CASRGQASYGYTF. CDR3 in DNA: TGTGCCAGTAGGGGACAGGCCTCGTATGGCTACACCTTC.

V is TRBV7-6 and J is TRBJ2-5; possibly TRBD1 or TRBD2 for D (5 bases each). Between the trimmed V and J ends, which lost 4 bases and 2 bases, there was a span of 14 bases. This CDR3 is built from 15 residues. Germline V CDR1 and CDR2: SGHVS, FNYEAQ. In nucleotides, the CDR3 is TGTGCCAGCAGCTCCTTTCTGGGACGTCAAGAGACCCAGTACTTC. Translated: CASSSFLGRQETQYF. Filled out from reference TRBV7-6 and TRBJ2-5, the complete variable domain reads GAGVSQSPRYKVTKRGQDVALRCDPISGHVSLYWYRQALGQGPEFLTYFNYEAQQDKSGLPNDRFSAERPEGSISTLTIQRTEQRDSAMYRCASSSFLGRQETQYFGPGTRLLVL.

The gene calls are TRBV19 and TRBJ1-2; maybe TRBD1 (6 bases). The CDR3 is 15 amino acids. V was clipped by 6 bases and J by 5 bases, with 19 bases between them. Germline V CDR1 and CDR2: LNHDA, SQIVND (reference sequence). The CDR3 sequence: CASRPWGGQAYGYTF. CDR3 DNA sequence: TGTGCCAGTAGACCCTGGGGGGGCCAGGCGTATGGCTACACCTTC.

The chain combines TRBV4-2 with TRBJ2-2, with a tentative D call TRBD2 (6 bases). Trimming removed 4 bases from V and 0 bases from J, with 12 bases in between. Germline V CDR1 and CDR2: LGHNA, YNFKEQ. The length of the CDR3 is 16 residues. The CDR3 region is CASSLAVAANTGELFF. DNA for the CDR3: TGTGCCAGCAGCCTGGCGGTAGCGGCGAACACCGGGGAGCTGTTTTTT.

This rearrangement joins TRBV6-5 to TRBJ1-5; 7 bases are a match to TRBD1. The CDR3 runs to 15 residues. CDR1 MNHEY and CDR2 SVGAGI come from the germline V gene. The ends lost 8 bases at V and 5 bases at J; junction bases unmatched: 12. CDR3 sequence (DNA): TGTGCCAGCGGGGCCACAGGGGTCCCCGATCAGCCCCAGCATTTT. Encoded protein: CASGATGVPDQPQHF.

The chain couples TRBV11-2 to TRBJ2-3; D uncertain. CDR3 length: 13 residues. Trimming shortened V by 5 bases and J by 0 bases, and 6 bases separated the two germline ends. Germline CDR1 is SGHAT and CDR2 is FQNNGV. The DNA for the CDR3 is TGTGCCAGCAGCCCCGTTAGCACAGATACGCAGTATTTT. Amino acid sequence: CASSPVSTDTQYF.

V is TRBV5-1 and J is TRBJ1-2; 8 bases are a match to TRBD1. J gave up 3 bases and V 4 bases, and 5 bases lay outside the gene matches. This CDR3 comprises 14 residues. Per germline, CDR1 SGHRS and CDR2 YFSETQ. The chain's CDR3 is CASSGGTGYYGYTF. CDR3 nucleotides: TGCGCCAGCAGCGGTGGGACAGGATACTATGGCTACACCTTC.

This clone was observed a handful of times. The V call is TRBV7-2, the J call TRBJ1-2, with D unclear. In germline, CDR1 is SGHTA, CDR2 FQGNSA. With 5 bases removed from V and 7 bases from J, the gap between germline ends came to 11 bases. The length of the CDR3 is 12 residues. CDR3 amino acids: CASSAGEPGYTF. For the CDR3, the DNA is TGTGCCAGCAGCGCCGGGGAACCTGGCTACACCTTC.

J is TRBJ1-4 and V is TRBV19, with D unclear. V lost 3 bases, J lost 7 bases, and 18 bases lay in between. The germline CDR1 and CDR2 sequences are LNHDA and SQIVND (reference sequence). The CDR3 runs 16 residues. CDR3 region: CASSMPQRAAGEKLFF. For the CDR3, the DNA is TGTGCCAGTAGTATGCCCCAGAGGGCGGCAGGTGAAAAACTGTTTTTT.

This clone occurred a few times. The rearrangement joins TRBV7-9 to TRBJ1-2, with D perhaps matching TRBD1 (5 bases). The V gene lost 3 bases and the J gene lost 6 bases, with 8 bases spanning the gap. The CDR3 runs 12 residues. Germline CDR1 is SEHNR and CDR2 is FQNEAQ (reference sequence). The CDR3 protein is CASSLGVHGYTF. The CDR3 DNA reads TGTGCCAGCAGCTTGGGGGTCCATGGCTACACCTTC.

CDR3 bases: TGTGCCAGCAGCTCCGTCCCACAGGGGGCCTACGAGCAGTACTTC. Translated, it gives CASSSVPQGAYEQYF. The rearrangement links TRBV2 to TRBJ2-7, with TRBD1 matching over 8 bases. The ends lost 6 bases at V and 2 bases at J; junction bases unmatched: 9. Per the germline V gene, CDR1 is SNHLY and CDR2 is FYNNEI. The CDR3 loop spans 15 amino acids.